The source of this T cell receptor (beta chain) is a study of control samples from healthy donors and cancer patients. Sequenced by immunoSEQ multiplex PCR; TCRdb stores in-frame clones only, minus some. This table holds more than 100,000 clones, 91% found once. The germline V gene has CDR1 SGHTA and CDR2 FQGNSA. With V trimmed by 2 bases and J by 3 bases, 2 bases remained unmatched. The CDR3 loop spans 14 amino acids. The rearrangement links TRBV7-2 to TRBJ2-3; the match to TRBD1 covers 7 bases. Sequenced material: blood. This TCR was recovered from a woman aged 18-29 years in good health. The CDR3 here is CASSLRQGTDTQYF. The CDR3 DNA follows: TGTGCCAGCAGCTTAAGACAGGGTACAGATACGCAGTATTTT. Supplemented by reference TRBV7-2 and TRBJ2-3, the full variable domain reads GAGVSQSPSNKVTEKGKDVELRCDPISGHTALYWYRQSLGQGLEFLIYFQGNSAPDKSGLPSDRFSAERTGGSVSTLTIQRTQQEDSAVYLCASSLRQGTDTQYFGPGTRLTVL.